This T cell receptor (beta chain) is drawn from a study of T cells expressing NK-cell markers. Overall study: Sorted CD3+CD56-NKG2C+, CD3+CD56+NKG2C- and CD3+CD56+NKG2C+ T cells were the source of the TCR beta repertoires. With respect to HCMV, seven of the eight sequenced donors were seropositive, and one was seronegative.

The CDR3 has 15 amino acids. Germline CDR1 SNHLY, CDR2 FYNNEI. TCRdb reprocessed the 5' RACE reads, with one entry per CDR3 protein and no DNA. This table lists 150,000 or so distinct CDR3 sequences. Input material: blood T cells: a sorted CD56 or NKG2C T cell subset, CD4+ or CD8+ T cells, or bulk PBMC T cells (not recorded which). This TCR came from a woman aged 18 to 75 in good health. This chain joins TRBV2 and TRBJ2-2; there is no DNA to check the TCRdb D call of TRBD2. CDR3 sequence reads: CASSEEGRNTGELFF.